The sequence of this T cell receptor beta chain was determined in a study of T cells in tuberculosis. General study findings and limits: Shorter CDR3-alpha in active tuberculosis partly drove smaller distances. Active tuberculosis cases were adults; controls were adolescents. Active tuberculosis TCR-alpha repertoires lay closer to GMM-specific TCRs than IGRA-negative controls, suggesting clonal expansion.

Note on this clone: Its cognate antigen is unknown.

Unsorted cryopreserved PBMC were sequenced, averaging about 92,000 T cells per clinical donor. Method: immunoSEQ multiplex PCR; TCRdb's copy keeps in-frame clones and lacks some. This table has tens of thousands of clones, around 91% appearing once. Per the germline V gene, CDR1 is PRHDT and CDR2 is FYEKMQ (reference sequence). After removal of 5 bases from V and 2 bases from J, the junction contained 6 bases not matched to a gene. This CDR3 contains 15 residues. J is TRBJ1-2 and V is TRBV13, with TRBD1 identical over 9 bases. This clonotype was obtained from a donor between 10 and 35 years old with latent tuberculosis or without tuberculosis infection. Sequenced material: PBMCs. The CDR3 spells CASSDRDRVNYGYTF. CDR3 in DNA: TGTGCCAGCAGCGACCGGGACAGGGTCAACTATGGCTACACCTTC.